A single sample gave rise to the 9 T cell receptor beta chains below, sequenced in a study of blood T cell repertoires in COVID-19 (TCRdb year 2020). To prepare the library, the immunoSEQ multiplex PCR assay was applied. The table comes from immuneACCESS by way of TCRdb, which keeps in-frame sequences with V and J called. Part of the clones is missing from these tables; in studies checked, under half for an unresolved V gene and the rest for unknown reasons. This sample has about 480,000 clones in its table, and roughly 89% of those were observed once. In total, the top ten clones hold 0.75% to 0.9% of the sample. Sequenced material: peripheral blood. The source is a man in his late teens or twenties with COVID-19, enrolled during active disease.

V is TRBV6-5 and J is TRBJ2-1, with 9 bases matching TRBD1. Losses at the gene ends were 8 bases for V and 2 bases for J; bases not matched to a gene: 7. The CDR3 covers 15 residues. Germline loops: CDR1 MNHEY, CDR2 SVGAGI. The CDR3, as DNA: TGTGCCAGCCAAGATGGGACAGGGACCTACAATGAGCAGTTCTTC. Its protein product is CASQDGTGTYNEQFF.

The chain combines TRBV12-5 with TRBJ2-3; D call uncertain. Germline values: CDR1 LGHNT, CDR2 FRNRAP. The CDR3 consists of 18 residues. The germline V and J ends were trimmed by 0 bases and 4 bases, with 20 bases remaining between them. The CDR3 is CASGLVLELSATADTQYF. The CDR3 nucleotides are TGTGCTAGTGGTTTGGTACTGGAGTTGTCCGCTACCGCAGATACGCAGTATTTT.

This clone showed up just a few times. This sample also contains other DNA sequences that code for the same CDR3. V is TRBV7-9 and J is TRBJ2-6; 14 nucleotides match TRBD2. V was clipped by 4 bases and J by 2 bases; unmatched bases: 7. CDR1 and CDR2 (germline): SEHNR, FQNEAQ (reference sequence). CDR3 length: 19 amino acids. The CDR3 DNA sequence: TGTGCCAGCAGCTCTAGCTTGACTAGCGGGGGGGCTGGGGCCAACGTCCTGACTTTC. Amino acids: CASSSSLTSGGAGANVLTF.

V is TRBV7-2 and J is TRBJ2-6, with TRBD1 identical over 7 bases. The germline V gene encodes CDR1 SGHTA and CDR2 FQGNSA. V dropped 2 bases and J dropped 0; count of bases not matched to a gene: 10. This CDR3 contains 19 residues. The CDR3 DNA follows: TGTGCCAGCAGCTTAAGGGGTCCGGGACAGAGCTCTGGGGCCAACGTCCTGACTTTC. This sequence encodes CASSLRGPGQSSGANVLTF.

The chain employs TRBV6-5 and TRBJ1-1; the D is unclear. The CDR3 length is 14 residues. The V end lost 1 base, the J end lost 3 bases, and 9 bases lay between the germline ends. Germline values: CDR1 MNHEY, CDR2 SVGAGI. CDR3 DNA sequence: TGTGCCAGCAGTTACTACAGACAAGACACTGAAGCTTTCTTT. It specifies CASSYYRQDTEAFF.

V usage is TRBV5-1 and J usage is TRBJ2-1; D gene ambiguous. Trimming took off 0 bases at V and 7 bases at J, with 5 bases between the two ends. CDR3 length: 12 amino acids. Germline V lookup: CDR1 SGHRS, CDR2 YFSETQ. The CDR3 reads CASSLGQNEQFF. CDR3 sequence (DNA): TGCGCCAGCAGCTTGGGTCAGAATGAGCAGTTCTTC.

J is TRBJ1-2 and V is TRBV20-1; no clear D. The germline V and J ends were trimmed by 3 bases and 8 bases, with 16 bases remaining between them. Germline values: CDR1 DFQATT, CDR2 SNEGSKA (reference sequence). There are 13 residues in the CDR3. CDR3 region: CSASRGKVRGYTF. CDR3 in DNA: TGCAGTGCTAGTCGAGGGAAAGTTAGAGGCTACACCTTC.

The chain is built from TRBV29-1 and TRBJ2-2; TRBD1 matches 7 bases. V lost 7 bases, J lost 7 bases, and 9 bases stayed unmatched. Germline V gene lookup returns CDR1 SQVTM and CDR2 ANQGSEA. The CDR3 is 13 residues long. This CDR3 reads CSGGGRASGELFF. CDR3 nucleotide sequence: TGCAGCGGAGGGGGCAGGGCAAGCGGGGAGCTGTTTTTT.

The V gene is TRBV9, the J gene TRBJ1-6; maybe TRBD1 (6 bases). The germline V and J ends were trimmed by 3 bases and 4 bases, with 8 bases remaining between them. Germline CDR1 reads SGDLS; CDR2 reads YYNGEE. This CDR3 is built from 14 residues. The CDR3 region has the DNA TGTGCCAGCAGCGCTGGACAGTATAATTCACCCCTCCACTTT. It codes for CASSAGQYNSPLHF. The whole variable domain, remainder taken from reference TRBV9 and TRBJ1-6, is DSGVTQTPKHLITATGQRVTLRCSPRSGDLSVYWYQQSLDQGLQFLIQYYNGEERAKGNILERFSAQQFPDLHSELNLSSLELGDSALYFCASSAGQYNSPLHFGNGTRLTVT.